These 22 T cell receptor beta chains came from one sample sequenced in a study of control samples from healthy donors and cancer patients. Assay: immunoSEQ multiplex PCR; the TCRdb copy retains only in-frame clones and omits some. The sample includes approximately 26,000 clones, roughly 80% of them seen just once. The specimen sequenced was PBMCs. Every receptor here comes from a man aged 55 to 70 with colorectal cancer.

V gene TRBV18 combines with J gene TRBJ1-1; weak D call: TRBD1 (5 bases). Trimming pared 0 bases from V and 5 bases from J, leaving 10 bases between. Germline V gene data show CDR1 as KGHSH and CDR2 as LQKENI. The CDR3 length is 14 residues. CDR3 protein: CASSPPGAKTEAFF. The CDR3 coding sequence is TGTGCCAGCTCACCACCCGGGGCCAAAACTGAAGCTTTCTTT. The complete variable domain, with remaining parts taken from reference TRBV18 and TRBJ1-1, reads NAGVMQNPRHLVRRRGQEARLRCSPMKGHSHVYWYRQLPEEGLKFMVYLQKENIIDESGMPKERFSAEFPKEGPSILRIQQVVRGDSAAYFCASSPPGAKTEAFFGQGTRLTVV.

CDR3 amino acids: CSGSWGGDPNEQFF. The CDR3 coding sequence is TGCAGCGGGTCCTGGGGGGGGGACCCCAATGAGCAGTTCTTC. The V and J genes are TRBV29-1 and TRBJ2-1; TRBD2 matches 7 bases. V trimming: 7 bases; J trimming: 6 bases; junction bases outside the gene matches: 12. The CDR3 length is 14 residues. Germline V gene sequence: CDR1 SQVTM, CDR2 ANQGSEA.

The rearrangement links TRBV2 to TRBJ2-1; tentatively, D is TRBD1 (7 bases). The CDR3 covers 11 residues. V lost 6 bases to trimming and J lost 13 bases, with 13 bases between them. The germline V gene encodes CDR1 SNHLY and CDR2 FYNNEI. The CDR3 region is CASRLQGGQFF. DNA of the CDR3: TGTGCCAGCAGGCTCCAGGGGGGTCAGTTCTTC.

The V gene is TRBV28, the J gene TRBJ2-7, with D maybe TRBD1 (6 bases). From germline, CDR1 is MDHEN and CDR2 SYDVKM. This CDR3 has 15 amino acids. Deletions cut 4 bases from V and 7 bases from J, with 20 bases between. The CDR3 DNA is TGTGCCAGCAGTTCCACGTCCATCGGGACACAAGAGCAGTACGTC. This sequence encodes CASSSTSIGTQEQYV.

This CDR3 is CASSLASDGWGETQYF. As DNA, the CDR3 is TGTGCCAGCAGCTTAGCTTCGGACGGGTGGGGAGAGACCCAGTACTTC. The chain recombines TRBV7-6 with TRBJ2-5; D remains ambiguous. This CDR3 has 16 residues. The germline gives CDR1 SGHVS, CDR2 FNYEAQ. Deletions cut 0 bases from V and 4 bases from J, with 15 bases between. The whole variable domain, remainder taken from reference TRBV7-6 and TRBJ2-5, is GAGVSQSPRYKVTKRGQDVALRCDPISGHVSLYWYRQALGQGPEFLTYFNYEAQQDKSGLPNDRFSAERPEGSISTLTIQRTEQRDSAMYRCASSLASDGWGETQYFGPGTRLLVL.

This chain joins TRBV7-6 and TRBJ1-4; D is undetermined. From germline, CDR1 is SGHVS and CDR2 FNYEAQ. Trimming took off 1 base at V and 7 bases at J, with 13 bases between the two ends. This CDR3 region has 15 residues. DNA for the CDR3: TGTGCCAGCAGCTTAGGAAACGGGCAAAGTGAAAAACTGTTTTTT. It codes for CASSLGNGQSEKLFF.

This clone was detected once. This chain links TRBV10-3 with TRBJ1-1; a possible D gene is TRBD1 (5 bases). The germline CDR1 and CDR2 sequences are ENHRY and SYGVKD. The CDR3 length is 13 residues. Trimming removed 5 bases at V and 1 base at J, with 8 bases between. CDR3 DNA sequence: TGTGCCATCAGTTCCGGACAGAACACTGAAGCTTTCTTT. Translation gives CAISSGQNTEAFF.

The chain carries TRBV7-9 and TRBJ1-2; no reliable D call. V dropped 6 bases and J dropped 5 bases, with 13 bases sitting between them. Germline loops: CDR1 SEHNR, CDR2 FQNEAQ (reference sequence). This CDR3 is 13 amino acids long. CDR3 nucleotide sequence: TGTGCCAGCAGTCCCAAGGGCCCGTATGGCTACACCTTC. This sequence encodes CASSPKGPYGYTF.

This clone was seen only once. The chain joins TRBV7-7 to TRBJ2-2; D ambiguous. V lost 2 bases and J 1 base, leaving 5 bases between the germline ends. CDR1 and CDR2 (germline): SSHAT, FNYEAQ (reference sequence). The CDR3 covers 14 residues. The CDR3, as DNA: TGTGCCAGCAGCTTAAACCTGAACACCGGGGAGCTGTTTTTT. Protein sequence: CASSLNLNTGELFF.

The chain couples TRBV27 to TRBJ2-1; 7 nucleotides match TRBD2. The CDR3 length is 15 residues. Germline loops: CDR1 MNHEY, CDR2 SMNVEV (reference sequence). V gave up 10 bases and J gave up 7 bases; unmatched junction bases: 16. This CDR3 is CATNGIAGRGNEQFF. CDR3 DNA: TGTGCCACCAATGGAATAGCGGGCCGTGGGAATGAGCAGTTCTTC.

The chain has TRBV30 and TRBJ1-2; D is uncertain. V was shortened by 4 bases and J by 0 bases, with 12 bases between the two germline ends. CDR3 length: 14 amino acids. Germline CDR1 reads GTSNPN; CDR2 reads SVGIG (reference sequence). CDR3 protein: CAWKPLGANYGYTF. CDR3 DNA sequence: TGTGCCTGGAAACCGTTAGGAGCTAACTATGGCTACACCTTC.

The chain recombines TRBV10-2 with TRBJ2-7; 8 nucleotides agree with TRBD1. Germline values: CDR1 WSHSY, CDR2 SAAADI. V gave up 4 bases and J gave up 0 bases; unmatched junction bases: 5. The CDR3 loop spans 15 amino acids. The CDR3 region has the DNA TGCGCCAGCAGTGGGGGGGACAGGAGCTCCTACGAGCAGTACTTC. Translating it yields CASSGGDRSSYEQYF.

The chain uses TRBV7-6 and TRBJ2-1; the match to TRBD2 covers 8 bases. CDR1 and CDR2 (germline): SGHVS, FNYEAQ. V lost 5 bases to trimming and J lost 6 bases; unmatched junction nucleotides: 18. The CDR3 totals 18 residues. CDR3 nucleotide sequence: TGTGCCAGCAGCATGCCACGGAGTGGCGGGGGGAAATTCAATGAGCAGTTCTTC. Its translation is CASSMPRSGGGKFNEQFF.

The DNA for the CDR3 is TGTGCCAGTAGTATTAGTCCGCTGGACACTGAAGCTTTCTTT. Translated, it gives CASSISPLDTEAFF. The J gene is TRBJ1-1, the V gene TRBV19; no reliable D call. Germline CDR1 LNHDA, CDR2 SQIVND (reference sequence). There are 14 residues in the CDR3. Trimming left V 3 bases short and J 3 bases short, with 11 bases between.

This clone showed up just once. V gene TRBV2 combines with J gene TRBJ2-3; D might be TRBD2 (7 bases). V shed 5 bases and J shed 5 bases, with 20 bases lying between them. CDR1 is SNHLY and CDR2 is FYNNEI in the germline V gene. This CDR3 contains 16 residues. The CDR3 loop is CASSREGGASKDTQYF. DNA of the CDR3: TGTGCCAGCAGTCGAGAAGGGGGGGCAAGTAAAGATACGCAGTATTTT. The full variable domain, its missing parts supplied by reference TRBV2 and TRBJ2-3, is EPEVTQTPSHQVTQMGQEVILRCVPISNHLYFYWYRQILGQKVEFLVSFYNNEISEKSEIFDDQFSVERPDGSNFTLKIRSTKLEDSAMYFCASSREGGASKDTQYFGPGTRLTVL.

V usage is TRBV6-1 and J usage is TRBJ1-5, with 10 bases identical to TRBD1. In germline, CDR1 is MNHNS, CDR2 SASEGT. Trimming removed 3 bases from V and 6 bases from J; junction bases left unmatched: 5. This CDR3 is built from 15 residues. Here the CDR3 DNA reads TGTGCCAGCAGTGACCGCGGGACAGGGGTTCAGCCCCAGCATTTT. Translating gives CASSDRGTGVQPQHF.

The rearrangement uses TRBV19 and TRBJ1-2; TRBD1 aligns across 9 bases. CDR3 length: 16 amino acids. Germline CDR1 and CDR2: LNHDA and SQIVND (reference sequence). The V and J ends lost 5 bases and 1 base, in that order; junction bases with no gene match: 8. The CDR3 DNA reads TGTGCCAGTAGTGCCTGGACAGGGGCGGTTAACTATGGCTACACCTTC. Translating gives CASSAWTGAVNYGYTF.

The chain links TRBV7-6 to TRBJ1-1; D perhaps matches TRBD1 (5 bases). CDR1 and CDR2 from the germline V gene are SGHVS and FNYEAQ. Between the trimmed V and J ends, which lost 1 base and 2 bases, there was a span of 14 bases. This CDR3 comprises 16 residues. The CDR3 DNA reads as TGTGCCAGCAGCTTAGGGTGGCCAGGGACCAACACTGAAGCTTTCTTT. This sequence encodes CASSLGWPGTNTEAFF.

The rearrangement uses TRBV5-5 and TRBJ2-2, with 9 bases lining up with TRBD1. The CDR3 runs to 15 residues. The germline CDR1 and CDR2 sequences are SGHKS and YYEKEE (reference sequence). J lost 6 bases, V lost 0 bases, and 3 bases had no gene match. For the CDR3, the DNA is TGTGCCAGCAGCTTGGAGGGACAGGGTTCCGGGGAGCTGTTTTTT. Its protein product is CASSLEGQGSGELFF.

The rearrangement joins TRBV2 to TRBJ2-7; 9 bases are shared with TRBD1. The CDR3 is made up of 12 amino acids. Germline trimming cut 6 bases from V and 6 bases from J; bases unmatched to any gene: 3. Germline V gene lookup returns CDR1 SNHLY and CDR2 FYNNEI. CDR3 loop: CASSLDRGEQYF. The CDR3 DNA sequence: TGTGCCAGCAGCCTGGACAGGGGCGAGCAGTACTTC.

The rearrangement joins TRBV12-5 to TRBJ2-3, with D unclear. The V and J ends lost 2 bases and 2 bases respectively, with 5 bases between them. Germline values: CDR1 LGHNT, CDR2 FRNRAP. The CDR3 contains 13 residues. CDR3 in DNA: TGTGCTAGTGGTTTGTCTTACACAGATACGCAGTATTTT. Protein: CASGLSYTDTQYF.

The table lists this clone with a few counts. CDR3 sequence: CASSSQAISGNTIYF. CDR3 DNA: TGTGCCAGCAGTTCACAGGCGATCTCTGGAAACACCATATATTTT. The J gene is TRBJ1-3, the V gene TRBV2; TRBD1 might be the D (5 bases). CDR1 and CDR2 from the germline V gene are SNHLY and FYNNEI. This CDR3 contains 15 residues. V lost 5 bases and J lost 0, with 11 bases in between.